Shown below are 8 T cell receptor beta chains from a single sample sequenced in a study of blood T cell repertoires in COVID-19. Profiling relied on immunoSEQ multiplex PCR, and the TCRdb table lists in-frame clones only, not all of them. The sample yields approximately 350,000 clones, 88% seen once. The sample comprised peripheral blood. These receptors all come from a woman aged 65 to 85 with COVID-19, enrolled during active disease.

The gene calls are TRBV10-3 and TRBJ1-1; the D gene is possibly TRBD1 (6 bases). V lost 3 bases and J 4 bases, leaving 12 bases between the germline ends. CDR3 length equals 14 residues. Per germline, CDR1 ENHRY and CDR2 SYGVKD. The DNA of the CDR3 is TGTGCCATCAGTGACCCACAGGGTGGCACTGAAGCTTTCTTT. Its translation is CAISDPQGGTEAFF.

CDR3 loop: CASSQTGYTEAFF. In DNA, the CDR3 is TGTGCCAGCAGCCAGACAGGATACACTGAAGCTTTCTTT. The chain employs TRBV9 and TRBJ1-1, with D possibly matching TRBD1 (6 bases). The germline gives CDR1 SGDLS, CDR2 YYNGEE. This CDR3 is 13 amino acids long. The ends were cut back, 4 bases at V and 3 bases at J, with 10 bases in the middle.

The chain combines TRBV7-9 with TRBJ2-1; TRBD2 matches 9 bases. The CDR3 consists of 13 residues. V dropped 5 bases and J dropped 11; count of bases not matched to a gene: 7. CDR1 is SEHNR, CDR2 FQNEAQ, per germline (reference sequence). CDR3 region: CASSPTSGPKQFF. CDR3 bases: TGTGCCAGCAGCCCTACTAGCGGGCCCAAGCAGTTCTTC.

CDR3 region: CASSLESGAYNEQFF. CDR3 sequence (DNA): TGTGCCAGCAGCTTAGAGTCAGGGGCCTACAATGAGCAGTTCTTC. This sequence joins TRBV7-9 and TRBJ2-1, with D possibly matching TRBD1 (6 bases). V dropped 1 base and J dropped 2 bases, with 9 bases sitting between them. CDR1 is SEHNR and CDR2 is FQNEAQ in the germline V gene (reference sequence). The CDR3 has 15 amino acids. The entire variable domain, with the rest obtained from reference TRBV7-9 and TRBJ2-1, is as follows: DTGVSQNPRHKITKRGQNVTFRCDPISEHNRLYWYRQTLGQGPEFLTYFQNEAQLEKSRLLSDRFSAERPKGSFSTLEIQRTEQGDSAMYLCASSLESGAYNEQFFGPGTRLTVL.

In its sample, this clone was seen a few times. The chain combines TRBV5-4 with TRBJ1-1; weak D call: TRBD1 (5 bases). CDR1 is SGHNT and CDR2 is YYREEE in the germline V gene (reference sequence). V was shortened by 0 bases and J by 1 base, with 7 bases between the two germline ends. The CDR3 runs to 14 residues. CDR3 DNA sequence: TGTGCCAGCAGCTTGGACAGGTCGAACACTGAAGCTTTCTTT. This gives the protein CASSLDRSNTEAFF.

This chain connects TRBV9 to TRBJ1-2, with a tentative D call TRBD1 (5 bases). Germline-derived CDR1 and CDR2 are SGDLS and YYNGEE. Deletions cut 4 bases from V and 3 bases from J, with 16 bases between. The CDR3 consists of 15 residues. The CDR3 nucleotides read TGTGCCAGCAGCCATGGGGGAGGGGAGGACTATGGCTACACCTTC. This sequence encodes CASSHGGGEDYGYTF.

This chain links TRBV5-1 with TRBJ2-3, with D perhaps TRBD2 (6 bases). V lost 5 bases, J lost 2 bases, and 18 bases lay in between. This CDR3 has 16 residues. Germline V gene sequence: CDR1 SGHRS, CDR2 YFSETQ. CDR3: CASRGLAGTYTDTQYF. The CDR3 DNA is TGCGCCAGCAGGGGGCTGGCGGGGACCTACACAGATACGCAGTATTTT.

The chain couples TRBV27 to TRBJ2-1; D unresolved. This CDR3 has 14 residues. V lost 6 bases and J 0 bases, leaving 9 bases between the germline ends. The germline gives CDR1 MNHEY, CDR2 SMNVEV (reference sequence). The CDR3 DNA follows: TGTGCCAGCAGCGTACAGAGCTCCTACAATGAGCAGTTCTTC. Translated: CASSVQSSYNEQFF.